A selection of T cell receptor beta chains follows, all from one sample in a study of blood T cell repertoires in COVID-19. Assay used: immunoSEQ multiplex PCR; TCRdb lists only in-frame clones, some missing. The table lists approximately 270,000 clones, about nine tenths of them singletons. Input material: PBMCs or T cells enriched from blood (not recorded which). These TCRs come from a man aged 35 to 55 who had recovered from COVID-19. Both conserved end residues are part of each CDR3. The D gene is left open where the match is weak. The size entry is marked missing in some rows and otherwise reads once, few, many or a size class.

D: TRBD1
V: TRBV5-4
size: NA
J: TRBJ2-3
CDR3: CASSLGQGWPTDTQYF
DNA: TGTGCCAGCAGCTTGGGACAGGGCTGGCCCACAGATACGCAGTATTTT

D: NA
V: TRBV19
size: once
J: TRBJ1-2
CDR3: CARLRGGYTF
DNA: TGTGCCAGGCTCAGAGGTGGCTACACCTTC

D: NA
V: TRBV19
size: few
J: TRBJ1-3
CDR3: CASSTPDSLSGNTIYF
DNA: TGTGCCAGTAGCACCCCGGACAGTCTCTCTGGAAACACCATATATTTT

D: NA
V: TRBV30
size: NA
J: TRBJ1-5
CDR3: CAWSVGGYQPQHF
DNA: TGTGCCTGGAGTGTGGGGGGGTATCAGCCCCAGCATTTT

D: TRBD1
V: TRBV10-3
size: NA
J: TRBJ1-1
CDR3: CAITTGGATEAFF
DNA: TGTGCCATCACTACAGGGGGCGCCACTGAAGCTTTCTTT

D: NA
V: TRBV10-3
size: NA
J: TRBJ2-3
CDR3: CAISDPGAPSDTQYF
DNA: TGTGCCATCAGTGATCCGGGTGCCCCTTCGGATACGCAGTATTTT

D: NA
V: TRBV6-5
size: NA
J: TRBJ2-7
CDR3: CASSYGASSSYEQYF
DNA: TGTGCCAGCAGTTACGGGGCGTCGAGCTCCTACGAGCAGTACTTC

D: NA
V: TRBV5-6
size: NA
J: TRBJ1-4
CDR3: CASSLLTANEKLFF
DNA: TGTGCCAGCAGCTTGTTGACAGCTAATGAAAAACTGTTTTTT

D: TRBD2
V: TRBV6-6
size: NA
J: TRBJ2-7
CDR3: CASSYLAGGNEQYF
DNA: TGTGCCAGCAGTTATCTAGCGGGAGGCAACGAGCAGTACTTC

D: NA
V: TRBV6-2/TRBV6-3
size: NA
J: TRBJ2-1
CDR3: CASSGGSYNEQFF
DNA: TGTGCCAGCAGTGGGGGGTCCTACAATGAGCAGTTCTTC

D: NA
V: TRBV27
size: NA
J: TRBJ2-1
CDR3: CASSGGGDEQFF
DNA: TGTGCCAGCAGTGGAGGGGGCGATGAGCAGTTCTTC

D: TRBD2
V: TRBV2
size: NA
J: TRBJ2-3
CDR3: CASRPGQRGGTDTQYF
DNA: TGTGCCAGCAGGCCAGGGCAGCGGGGGGGCACAGATACGCAGTATTTT

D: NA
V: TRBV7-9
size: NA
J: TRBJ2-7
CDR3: CASSLGTTGEQYF
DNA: TGTGCCAGCAGCTTAGGTACTACGGGAGAGCAGTACTTC

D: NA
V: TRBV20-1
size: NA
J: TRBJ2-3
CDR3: CSASLLDTQYF
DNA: TGCAGTGCTAGTCTTCTAGATACGCAGTATTTT

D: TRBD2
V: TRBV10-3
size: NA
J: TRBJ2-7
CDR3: CAIRTSGYEQYF
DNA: TGTGCCATCAGGACTAGCGGCTACGAGCAGTACTTC

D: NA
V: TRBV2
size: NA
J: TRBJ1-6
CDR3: CASKSSIWYF
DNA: TGTGCCAGCAAGAGTAGTATTTGGTACTTT

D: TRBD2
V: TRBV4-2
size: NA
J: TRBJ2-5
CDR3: CASSQEGRASGIGETQYF
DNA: TGTGCCAGCAGCCAAGAGGGTAGGGCTAGCGGGATCGGGGAGACCCAGTACTTC

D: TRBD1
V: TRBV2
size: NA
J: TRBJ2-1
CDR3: CASSEGQVIHNEQFF
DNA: TGTGCCAGCAGTGAGGGACAGGTGATTCATAATGAGCAGTTCTTC

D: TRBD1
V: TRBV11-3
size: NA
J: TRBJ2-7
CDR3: CASSARQGNYEQYF
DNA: TGTGCCAGCAGCGCGAGACAGGGGAACTACGAGCAGTACTTC

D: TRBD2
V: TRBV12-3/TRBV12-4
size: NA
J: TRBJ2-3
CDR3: CASGTTTDTQYF
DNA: TGTGCCAGCGGGACTACCACAGATACGCAGTATTTT

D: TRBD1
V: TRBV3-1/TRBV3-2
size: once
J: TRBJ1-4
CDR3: CASSPGSGQGARNEKLFF
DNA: TGTGCCAGCAGCCCCGGTTCGGGACAGGGGGCTAGGAATGAAAAACTGTTTTTT

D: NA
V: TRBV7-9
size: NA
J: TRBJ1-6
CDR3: CASSLGPIRGSPLHF
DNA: TGTGCCAGCAGCTTAGGACCGATCCGAGGTTCACCCCTCCACTTT

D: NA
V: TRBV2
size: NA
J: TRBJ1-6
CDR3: CASRETGSSHSATNSPLHF
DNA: TGTGCCAGCAGGGAAACAGGGAGTTCCCACTCGGCCACTAATTCACCCCTCCACTTT

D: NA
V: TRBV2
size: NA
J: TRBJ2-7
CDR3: CATAYIYEQYF
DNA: TGTGCCACCGCTTACATCTACGAGCAGTACTTC

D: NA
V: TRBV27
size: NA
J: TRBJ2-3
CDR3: CASSNSRSSTDTQYF
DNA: TGTGCCAGCAGTAATTCTCGGTCAAGCACAGATACGCAGTATTTT

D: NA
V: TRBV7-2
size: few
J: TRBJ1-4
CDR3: CASSSDRITNEKLFF
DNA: TGTGCCAGCAGTTCAGACAGGATAACTAATGAAAAACTGTTTTTT

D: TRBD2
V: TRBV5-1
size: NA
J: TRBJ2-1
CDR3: CASSTGLAGVDEQFF
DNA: TGCGCCAGCAGCACTGGACTAGCGGGAGTGGATGAGCAGTTCTTC

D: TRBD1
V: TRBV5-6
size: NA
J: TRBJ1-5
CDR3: CASSLQGAGQPQHF
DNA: TGTGCCAGCAGCCTACAGGGGGCGGGTCAGCCCCAGCATTTT

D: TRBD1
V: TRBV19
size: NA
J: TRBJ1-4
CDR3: CASSDRAENEKLFF
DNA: TGTGCCAGTAGCGACAGGGCAGAGAATGAAAAACTGTTTTTT

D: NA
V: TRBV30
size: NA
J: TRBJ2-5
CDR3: CAWSVTGQETQYF
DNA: TGTGCCTGGAGTGTAACAGGGCAAGAGACCCAGTACTTC

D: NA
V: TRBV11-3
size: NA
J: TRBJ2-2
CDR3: CASRVAEHTGELFF
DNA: TGTGCCAGCAGAGTAGCGGAACACACCGGGGAGCTGTTTTTT

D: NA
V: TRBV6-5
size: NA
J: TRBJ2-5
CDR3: CASKRDTGTQYF
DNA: TGTGCCAGCAAGAGGGACACGGGGACCCAGTACTTC

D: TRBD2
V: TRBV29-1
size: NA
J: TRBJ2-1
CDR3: CSVEGTSGLWEQFF
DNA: TGCAGCGTTGAAGGTACTAGCGGGCTATGGGAGCAGTTCTTC

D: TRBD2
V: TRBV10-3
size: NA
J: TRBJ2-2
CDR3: CAISDRTSGRYVGTGELFF
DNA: TGTGCCATCAGTGATAGGACTAGCGGGAGATATGTTGGGACCGGGGAGCTGTTTTTT

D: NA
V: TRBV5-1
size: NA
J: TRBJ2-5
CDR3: CASSLSTGMQETQYF
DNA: TGCGCCAGCAGCTTGTCCACCGGGATGCAAGAGACCCAGTACTTC

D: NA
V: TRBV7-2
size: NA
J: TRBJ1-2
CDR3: CASSPVRRTGGGYTF
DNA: TGTGCCAGCAGCCCCGTCCGACGGACGGGGGGTGGCTACACCTTC

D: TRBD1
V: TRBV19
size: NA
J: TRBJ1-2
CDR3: CASSIASTGSYGYTF
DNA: TGTGCCAGTAGTATAGCCTCGACAGGGAGCTATGGCTACACCTTC

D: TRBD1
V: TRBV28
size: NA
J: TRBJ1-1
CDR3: CASSLWTGSSAEAFF
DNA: TGTGCCAGCAGTTTATGGACAGGGTCGAGTGCTGAAGCTTTCTTT

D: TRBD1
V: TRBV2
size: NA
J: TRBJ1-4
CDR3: CASSVGQGGEKLFF
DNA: TGTGCCAGCAGTGTAGGCCAGGGGGGAGAAAAACTGTTTTTT

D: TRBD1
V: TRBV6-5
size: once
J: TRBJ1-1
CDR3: CASSFRDRGAFF
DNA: TGTGCCAGCAGTTTTAGGGACAGGGGAGCTTTCTTT

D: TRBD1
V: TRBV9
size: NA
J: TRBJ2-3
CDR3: CASSAQGQGSTDTQYF
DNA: TGTGCCAGCAGCGCGCAGGGACAGGGTAGCACAGATACGCAGTATTTT

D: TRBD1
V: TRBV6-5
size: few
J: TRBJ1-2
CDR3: CASRSGTGNYGYTF
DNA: TGTGCCAGCAGGTCCGGGACAGGAAACTATGGCTACACCTTC

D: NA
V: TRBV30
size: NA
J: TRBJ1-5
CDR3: CAWSASRQPQHF
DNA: TGTGCCTGGAGTGCGTCCCGGCAGCCCCAGCATTTT

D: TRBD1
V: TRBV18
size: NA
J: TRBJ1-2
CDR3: CASSLGQGANYGYTF
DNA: TGTGCCAGCTCCCTCGGACAGGGCGCTAACTATGGCTACACCTTC

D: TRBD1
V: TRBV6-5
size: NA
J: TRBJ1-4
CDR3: CASGTGRTNEKLFF
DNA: TGTGCCAGCGGGACAGGGAGAACTAATGAAAAACTGTTTTTT

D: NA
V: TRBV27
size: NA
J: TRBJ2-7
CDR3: CASSLKQPYEQYF
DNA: TGTGCCAGCAGTTTAAAGCAACCCTACGAGCAGTACTTC

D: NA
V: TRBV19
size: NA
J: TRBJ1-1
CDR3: CASSGAGTGTEAFF
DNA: TGTGCCAGTAGTGGGGCAGGGACTGGCACTGAAGCTTTCTTT

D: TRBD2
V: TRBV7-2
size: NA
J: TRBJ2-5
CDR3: CASSLVRGVQETQYF
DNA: TGTGCCAGCAGCTTGGTACGGGGGGTCCAAGAGACCCAGTACTTC

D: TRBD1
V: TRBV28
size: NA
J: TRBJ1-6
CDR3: CASSLRTGGTSPLHF
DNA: TGTGCCAGCAGTTTGAGGACAGGGGGCACTTCACCCCTCCACTTT

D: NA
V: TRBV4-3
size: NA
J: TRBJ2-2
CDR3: CASSHQTGTVGELFF
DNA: TGCGCCAGCAGCCACCAAACAGGGACGGTCGGGGAGCTGTTTTTT

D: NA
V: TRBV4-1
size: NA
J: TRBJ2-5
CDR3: CASSLLRGETQYF
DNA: TGCGCCAGCAGCCTTTTGCGGGGTGAGACCCAGTACTTC

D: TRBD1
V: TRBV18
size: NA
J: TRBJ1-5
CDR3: CASSPGQSNQPQHF
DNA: TGTGCCAGCTCACCGGGACAGAGCAATCAGCCCCAGCATTTT

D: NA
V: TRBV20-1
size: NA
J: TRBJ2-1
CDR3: CSASGDFDGSYNEQFF
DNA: TGCAGTGCTAGTGGCGACTTTGATGGGTCCTACAATGAGCAGTTCTTC

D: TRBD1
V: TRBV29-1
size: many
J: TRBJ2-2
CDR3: CSVARTGDTGELFF
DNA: TGCAGCGTTGCGAGGACAGGGGATACCGGGGAGCTGTTTTTT

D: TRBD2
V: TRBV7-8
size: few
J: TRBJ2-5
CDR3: CASRFRLAGKETQYF
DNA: TGTGCCAGCAGGTTTCGACTAGCGGGAAAAGAGACCCAGTACTTC